One sample yielded the 14 T cell receptor beta chains listed below, sequenced in a study of OX40 agonist ivuxolimab in advanced cancers. Assay used: immunoSEQ multiplex PCR; TCRdb lists only in-frame clones, some missing. The sample has over 30,000 clones, roughly 80% seen once. Specimen: CD4+ or CD8+ T cells sorted from blood, collected in a trial of the OX40 agonist ivuxolimab. Every receptor here comes from an adult with an advanced solid tumor such as melanoma, head and neck, liver or kidney cancer.

V usage is TRBV9 and J usage is TRBJ2-5, with a weak D call TRBD2 (5 bases). The CDR3 contains 15 residues. Trimming took off 0 bases at V and 3 bases at J, with 12 bases between the two ends. Per germline, CDR1 SGDLS and CDR2 YYNGEE. The CDR3 bases are TGTGCCAGCAGCGTAGGAGGGCGTCCCGAAGAGACCCAGTACTTC. It yields the protein CASSVGGRPEETQYF.

The J gene is TRBJ2-3, the V gene TRBV5-1; D remains unclear. The germline gives CDR1 SGHRS, CDR2 YFSETQ. V lost 4 bases and J lost 2, with 17 bases in between. This CDR3 region has 16 residues. The CDR3 coding sequence is TGCGCCAGCAGCCCCCTTTCGGCGGACCCCACAGATACGCAGTATTTT. It translates to CASSPLSADPTDTQYF.

The genes are TRBV7-6 and TRBJ1-6; D unresolved. Germline lookup yields CDR1 SGHVS and CDR2 FNYEAQ. This CDR3 spans 14 amino acids. Trimming took off 1 base at V and 5 bases at J, with 6 bases between the two ends. CDR3 DNA sequence: TGTGCCAGCAGCTTAGAACCGCATAATTCACCCCTCCACTTT. Translated: CASSLEPHNSPLHF.

In the case of this clone: This sample includes further DNA sequences coding for the same CDR3. This rearrangement joins TRBV5-4 to TRBJ1-6; D remains ambiguous. There are 13 residues in the CDR3. CDR1 is SGHNT, CDR2 YYREEE, per germline (reference sequence). V gave up 0 bases and J gave up 9 bases, with 7 bases separating them. In DNA form, the CDR3 reads TGTGCCAGCAGCTTGGAAGCGGGTTCACCCCTCCACTTT. Its translation: CASSLEAGSPLHF.

The rearrangement joins TRBV5-4 to TRBJ2-1; maybe TRBD1 (6 bases). Looked up from germline, CDR1 is SGHNT and CDR2 is YYREEE (reference sequence). The CDR3 sequence is 13 residues long. Trimming stripped 2 bases from V and 13 bases from J, with 16 bases between. In nucleotides, the CDR3 is TGTGCCAGCAGCTTACAGGGTACGCGGATACAGTTCTTC. Amino acids: CASSLQGTRIQFF.

V and J are TRBV7-2 and TRBJ1-5, with TRBD1 matching over 9 bases. Germline CDR1 is SGHTA and CDR2 is FQGNSA. The trim removed 3 bases at V and 6 bases at J, leaving 6 bases unmatched. The CDR3 extends over 15 amino acids. CDR3 DNA sequence: TGTGCCAGCAGCTTGGGGACAGGGAGTTTTCAGCCCCAGCATTTT. Its translation: CASSLGTGSFQPQHF.

V and J are TRBV5-1 and TRBJ1-1, with D hard to call. Trimming removed 2 bases at V and 1 base at J, with 9 bases between. The CDR3 contains 14 residues. The germline V gene has CDR1 SGHRS and CDR2 YFSETQ. CDR3 region: CASSFQTGNTEAFF. CDR3 coding DNA: TGCGCCAGCAGCTTCCAGACGGGGAACACTGAAGCTTTCTTT.

This chain uses TRBV6-5 with TRBJ1-4, with D maybe TRBD1 (5 bases). The CDR3 covers 14 residues. Trimming took off 8 bases at V and 0 bases at J, with 10 bases between the two ends. Germline loops: CDR1 MNHEY, CDR2 SVGAGI. The CDR3 DNA follows: TGTGCCAGCCGGGACGGTGCAACTAATGAAAAACTGTTTTTT. Its translation: CASRDGATNEKLFF.

This chain joins TRBV29-1 and TRBJ2-2; a weak D match, TRBD2 (6 bases). Germline loops: CDR1 SQVTM, CDR2 ANQGSEA. The V end lost 4 bases, the J end lost 1 base, and 16 bases lay between the germline ends. This CDR3 contains 16 residues. DNA for the CDR3: TGCAGCGTTGGCGGGGAAGGCCTACTGAACACCGGGGAGCTGTTTTTT. It is translated as CSVGGEGLLNTGELFF.

The chain is built from TRBV10-3 and TRBJ2-5; 7 bases map to TRBD2. CDR1 is ENHRY, CDR2 SYGVKD, per germline. Unmatched junction bases numbered 3, after V lost 3 bases and J lost 11 bases. CDR3 length equals 11 residues. The CDR3 region has the DNA TGTGCCATCAGTGATGTGCGGGAGCAGTACTTC. This translates into CAISDVREQYF.

The table lists this clone with a few counts. The chain employs TRBV7-2 and TRBJ2-7; a possible D gene is TRBD2 (6 bases). Per germline, CDR1 SGHTA and CDR2 FQGNSA. Deletions cut 5 bases from V and 4 bases from J, with 18 bases between. The CDR3 is 15 amino acids. CDR3 sequence reads: CASSLAGPGQYEQYF. CDR3 coding DNA: TGTGCCAGCAGCCTCGCGGGGCCGGGCCAATACGAGCAGTACTTC.

The chain recombines TRBV7-2 with TRBJ2-7; D may be TRBD2 (6 bases). This CDR3 comprises 17 residues. Trimming left V 3 bases short and J 3 bases short, with 21 bases between. Germline-derived CDR1 and CDR2 are SGHTA and FQGNSA. The CDR3, as DNA: TGTGCCAGCAGCTTTCAGGGCGGGAACCTCCTGAACTACGAGCAGTACTTC. The encoded protein is CASSFQGGNLLNYEQYF.

The chain uses TRBV29-1 and TRBJ2-5; D gene uncertain. There are 13 residues in the CDR3. Germline loops: CDR1 SQVTM, CDR2 ANQGSEA. V lost 2 bases, J lost 4 bases, and 11 bases lay in between. CDR3 in DNA: TGCAGCGTTGAATTCCAGACCCGAGAGACCCAGTACTTC. It translates to CSVEFQTRETQYF.

This clone came up a few times. The genes are TRBV6-4 and TRBJ2-2, with D perhaps TRBD1 (6 bases). This CDR3 has 15 amino acids. Germline V CDR1 and CDR2: MRHNA, SNTAGT. V gave up 5 bases and J gave up 4 bases, with 14 bases separating them. The CDR3 protein is CASSPIGGSTGELFF. CDR3 nucleotides: TGTGCCAGCAGTCCGATAGGGGGTTCCACCGGGGAGCTGTTTTTT.